This record looks at one TCR beta chain sequence and its context. The data stem from a study of blood T cell repertoires in COVID-19. Study in general: T cells, B-cell-depleted T cells, or PBMCs provided the cDNA or gDNA that served as material.

In Seattle, patients joined the study during active infection and were tracked longitudinally. Germline assignment: CDR1 SGHVS and CDR2 FQNEAQ. The CDR3 runs to 17 residues. The V gene end was trimmed by 1 base and the J gene end by 4 bases; junction bases not matched to a gene: 8. Libraries were prepared by immunoSEQ multiplex PCR; TCRdb keeps only in-frame clonotypes and omits some of them. The sample carries about 82,000 clones, roughly 80% recorded once. This sequence was found in a man aged 55-75 years with COVID-19, enrolled during active disease. Sequencing was performed on peripheral blood. The chain couples TRBV7-8 to TRBJ2-1; 9 bases agree with TRBD2. In DNA form, the CDR3 reads TGTGCCAGCAGCTTAGTTGGCGGGGGGGCGGGTTACAATGAGCAGTTCTTC. Encoded protein: CASSLVGGGAGYNEQFF.